This TCR beta chain was recovered during a study of CD8 T cells in ankylosing spondylitis. With V trimmed by 2 bases and J by 3 bases, 6 bases remained unmatched. The CDR3 runs 16 residues. From germline, CDR1 is ENHRY and CDR2 SYGVKD. This clonotype was counted a few times. TCRdb itself ran the 5' RACE reads through MiXCR, one entry per CDR3 protein. The sample lists a few hundred thousand distinct CDR3 sequences, 20% occurring once. The source is a male donor with ankylosing spondylitis or in good health (not recorded which). The material sequenced was blood, either unsorted or a sorted T cell fraction (not recorded which). The chain recombines TRBV10-3 with TRBJ2-1; TRBD1 matches at 8 bases. The CDR3 region is CAISERDRSDYNEQFF. CDR3 nucleotides: TGTGCCATCAGTGAGCGGGACAGGTCGGACTACAATGAGCAGTTCTTC.